These 27 T cell receptor beta chains were all obtained from the same sample, sequenced in a study of blood T cell repertoires in COVID-19 (dated by TCRdb to the early 2020s). The library was built by means of the immunoSEQ multiplex PCR assay. Held by TCRdb, this immuneACCESS table contains in-frame sequences only and omits some clones. Under half of the omission traces to an unresolved V gene where checked; the cause of the rest is unknown. The sample has roughly 340,000 clones on record, 80% to 90% of them singletons. The top ten constitute 1% of the sample. Sequenced input: PBMCs or T cells enriched from blood (not recorded which). Receptors were obtained from a man aged 18 to 30 who had recovered from COVID-19.

This clone has just a few counts. J is TRBJ2-1 and V is TRBV7-6, with a weak D call TRBD1 (5 bases). This CDR3 is built from 16 residues. Trimming took 5 bases from V and 5 from J, leaving 19 bases between them. The germline gives CDR1 SGHVS, CDR2 FNYEAQ. The CDR3 reads CASSATLTPGNNEQFF. DNA of the CDR3: TGTGCCAGCAGCGCAACCCTAACCCCAGGGAACAATGAGCAGTTCTTC.

This clone was observed a single time. The chain joins TRBV2 to TRBJ2-1, with 7 bases lining up with TRBD2. After removal of 2 bases from V and 6 bases from J, the junction contained 4 bases not matched to a gene. This CDR3 comprises 14 residues. Germline CDR1 and CDR2: SNHLY and FYNNEI. The CDR3 here is CASSELAAINEQFF. The DNA of the CDR3 is TGTGCCAGCAGTGAACTAGCGGCAATCAATGAGCAGTTCTTC. Filled out from reference TRBV2 and TRBJ2-1, the complete variable domain reads EPEVTQTPSHQVTQMGQEVILRCVPISNHLYFYWYRQILGQKVEFLVSFYNNEISEKSEIFDDQFSVERPDGSNFTLKIRSTKLEDSAMYFCASSELAAINEQFFGPGTRLTVL.

J is TRBJ1-2 and V is TRBV20-1; 7 bases agree with TRBD1. V shed 3 bases and J 1 base; nucleotides not matched to a gene: 2. The CDR3 runs to 13 residues. Germline CDR1 is DFQATT and CDR2 is SNEGSKA (reference sequence). The CDR3 is CSASTGVNYGYTF. The CDR3 DNA reads TGCAGTGCTAGTACAGGGGTTAACTATGGCTACACCTTC.

This clone was picked up one time. The rearrangement joins TRBV7-9 to TRBJ1-6; no firm D call. This CDR3 has 12 amino acids. V was pared by 2 bases and J by 10 bases, with 6 bases between. The germline V gene encodes CDR1 SEHNR and CDR2 FQNEAQ (reference sequence). CDR3 residues: CASSLQRSPLHF. The CDR3 DNA reads as TGTGCCAGCAGCTTACAACGGTCACCCCTCCACTTT.

The genes are TRBV5-5 and TRBJ2-1; a weak D match, TRBD1 (6 bases). Germline V gene sequence: CDR1 SGHKS, CDR2 YYEKEE (reference sequence). V lost 3 bases and J lost 6, with 13 bases in between. This CDR3 has 14 amino acids. The CDR3 nucleotides read TGTGCCAGCAGCTCCAGGGGACCGAGCAATGAGCAGTTCTTC. This encodes CASSSRGPSNEQFF.

This chain links TRBV20-1 with TRBJ2-7; possibly TRBD1 for D (6 bases). Germline lookup yields CDR1 DFQATT and CDR2 SNEGSKA (reference sequence). This CDR3 region has 11 residues. CDR3 in amino acids: CTTGSGHEQYF. Written as DNA, the CDR3 is TGCACCACAGGGTCTGGTCACGAGCAGTACTTC.

This chain uses TRBV6-5 with TRBJ1-2; the match to TRBD1 covers 7 bases. The CDR3 loop spans 15 amino acids. Losses at the gene ends were 6 bases for V and 0 bases for J; bases not matched to a gene: 7. Germline V lookup: CDR1 MNHEY, CDR2 SVGAGI. DNA for the CDR3: TGTGCCAGCAGCCGACAGGGCTCTCCTAACTATGGCTACACCTTC. This translates into CASSRQGSPNYGYTF.

J is TRBJ2-1 and V is TRBV20-1; 9 bases align to TRBD2. The CDR3 has 14 residues. Germline V lookup: CDR1 DFQATT, CDR2 SNEGSKA (reference sequence). V dropped 3 bases and J dropped 6; count of bases not matched to a gene: 6. The DNA for the CDR3 is TGCAGTGCTAGTAGAGCGGGGGGCCGCAATGAGCAGTTCTTC. This encodes CSASRAGGRNEQFF.

The chain joins TRBV18 to TRBJ1-5; 8 bases are a match to TRBD1. CDR1 is KGHSH, CDR2 LQKENI, per germline. V lost 5 bases, J lost 6 bases, and 6 bases stayed unmatched. CDR3 length: 14 amino acids. CDR3 DNA: TGTGCCAGCTCATCGACAGGGGAGAGTCAGCCCCAGCATTTT. It specifies CASSSTGESQPQHF.

The rearrangement joins TRBV9 to TRBJ2-2; a possible D gene is TRBD2 (6 bases). The germline CDR1 and CDR2 sequences are SGDLS and YYNGEE. There are 14 residues in the CDR3. Trimming removed 4 bases from V and 5 bases from J, with 12 bases in between. In DNA form, the CDR3 reads TGTGCCAGCAGCTACACGGGGGAGACCGGGGAGCTGTTTTTT. Protein product: CASSYTGETGELFF.

This chain connects TRBV28 to TRBJ2-5; 10 bases map to TRBD1. This CDR3 spans 15 amino acids. Germline lookup yields CDR1 MDHEN and CDR2 SYDVKM. Trimming cost V 5 bases and J 0 bases; bases outside gene matches: 3. For the CDR3, the DNA is TGTGCCAGCAGTATGGGACAGGGGTACCAAGAGACCCAGTACTTC. This sequence encodes CASSMGQGYQETQYF.

This clone was seen more than once but under ten times. The chain is built from TRBV5-4 and TRBJ2-2, with 8 positions matching TRBD1. V lost 0 bases, J lost 4 bases, and 8 bases stayed unmatched. The CDR3 contains 17 residues. Germline-derived CDR1 and CDR2 are SGHNT and YYREEE (reference sequence). Here the CDR3 DNA reads TGTGCCAGCAGCTTGGAAGGGCAGGGGGCAATCACCGGGGAGCTGTTTTTT. Translated: CASSLEGQGAITGELFF. Drawing the rest from reference TRBV5-4 and TRBJ2-2, the complete variable domain is ETGVTQSPTHLIKTRGQQVTLRCSSQSGHNTVSWYQQALGQGPQFIFQYYREEENGRGNFPPRFSGLQFPNYSSELNVNALELDDSALYLCASSLEGQGAITGELFFGEGSRLTVL.

The chain uses TRBV21-1 and TRBJ2-3; TRBD2, the table's D call, was not compared with the DNA. TRBV21-1 is termed a pseudogene. The CDR3 runs 15 residues. CDR3 coding DNA: TGTGCCAGCAGCAATCGGGGATCGCCCACAGATACGCAGTATTTT. Protein product: CASSNRGSPTDTQYF.

The V gene is TRBV5-1, the J gene TRBJ1-1, with D tentatively TRBD1 (5 bases). Trimming left V 4 bases short and J 1 base short, with 11 bases between. Germline V gene sequence: CDR1 SGHRS, CDR2 YFSETQ. The CDR3 has 14 residues. CDR3 protein: CASSPGHTNTEAFF. The CDR3 nucleotides read TGCGCCAGCAGCCCCGGACATACGAACACTGAAGCTTTCTTT.

This rearrangement joins TRBV5-1 to TRBJ2-3; 9 bases fit TRBD1. In germline, CDR1 is SGHRS, CDR2 YFSETQ. Germline trimming cut 6 bases from V and 0 bases from J; bases unmatched to any gene: 5. The CDR3 totals 15 residues. CDR3 residues: CASIPGQGSTDTQYF. The CDR3 DNA sequence: TGCGCCAGCATTCCGGGACAGGGTAGCACAGATACGCAGTATTTT.

The chain combines TRBV27 with TRBJ2-5, with 7 bases fitting TRBD2. V shed 6 bases, J shed 3 bases, and the junction held 4 bases outside the gene matches. Germline-derived CDR1 and CDR2 are MNHEY and SMNVEV (reference sequence). CDR3 size: 13 residues. The CDR3, as DNA: TGTGCCAGCAGGGCTAGCGGAGAAGAGACCCAGTACTTC. This gives the protein CASRASGEETQYF.

The chain uses TRBV18 and TRBJ1-5; 11 bases are shared with TRBD1. The CDR3 runs 16 residues. Germline V lookup: CDR1 KGHSH, CDR2 LQKENI. The trim removed 3 bases at V and 9 bases at J, leaving 10 bases unmatched. The CDR3 nucleotides read TGTGCCAGCTCACCCGCCCCGGGACAGGGGGGAAGGCCCCAGCATTTT. This sequence encodes CASSPAPGQGGRPQHF.

The chain combines TRBV7-9 with TRBJ1-4; 8 bases line up with TRBD1. Germline V gene data show CDR1 as SEHNR and CDR2 as FQNEAQ (reference sequence). The CDR3 has 17 amino acids. J was trimmed by 7 bases and V by 5 bases; bases with no gene match: 15. Here the CDR3 reads CASSLGQGDGLIEKLFF. The DNA for the CDR3 is TGTGCCAGCAGCCTCGGACAGGGTGATGGGTTGATTGAAAAACTGTTTTTT.

This clone came up a few times. The genes are TRBV18 and TRBJ1-5, with 7 nucleotides matching TRBD1. The CDR3 loop spans 14 amino acids. The V gene end was trimmed by 6 bases and the J gene end by 4 bases; junction bases not matched to a gene: 6. The germline CDR1 and CDR2 sequences are KGHSH and LQKENI. CDR3 in amino acids: CASSTGTANQPQHF. Written as DNA, the CDR3 is TGTGCCAGCTCTACCGGGACAGCGAATCAGCCCCAGCATTTT.

This clone came up once. The CDR3 protein is CASSSRQGRVYEQYF. The CDR3 DNA sequence: TGTGCCAGCAGTTCGAGACAGGGGCGAGTCTACGAGCAGTACTTC. The chain carries TRBV6-5 and TRBJ2-7, with 8 bases identical to TRBD1. The trim removed 4 bases at V and 3 bases at J, leaving 8 bases unmatched. The CDR3 loop spans 15 amino acids. Germline V gives CDR1 MNHEY, CDR2 SVGAGI.

This clone occurred once. DNA for the CDR3: TGTGCCAGCAGCGTACAACTAGCGGGAGGGCCCATCGGGGGTGAGCAGTTCTTC. Translation: CASSVQLAGGPIGGEQFF. This sequence joins TRBV9 and TRBJ2-1, with TRBD2 matching over 13 bases. V lost 1 base to trimming and J lost 9 bases; unmatched junction nucleotides: 13. This CDR3 is 18 amino acids long. Germline values: CDR1 SGDLS, CDR2 YYNGEE.

The chain links TRBV7-8 to TRBJ2-3; D may be TRBD2 (6 bases). Germline loops: CDR1 SGHVS, CDR2 FQNEAQ. V lost 5 bases, J lost 2 bases, and 17 bases lay in between. The CDR3 consists of 16 residues. The CDR3 here is CASSPTGLPYTDTQYF. DNA of the CDR3: TGTGCCAGCAGCCCCACTGGACTACCCTACACAGATACGCAGTATTTT.

The rearrangement uses TRBV28 and TRBJ2-7; D is perhaps TRBD2 (5 bases). The length of the CDR3 is 13 residues. Germline V CDR1 and CDR2: MDHEN, SYDVKM. Between the trimmed V and J ends, which lost 8 bases and 1 base, there was a span of 12 bases. CDR3 coding DNA: TGTGCCAGCGAACTAACGGGGTCCTACGAGCAGTACTTC. This encodes CASELTGSYEQYF.

V is TRBV5-1 and J is TRBJ2-7; 10 nucleotides match TRBD1. CDR3 size: 14 residues. V lost 4 bases and J lost 3; bases outside the gene matches: 4. The germline V gene has CDR1 SGHRS and CDR2 YFSETQ. The CDR3 DNA reads TGCGCCAGCAGCCTGGGACAGGGGTACTACGAGCAGTACTTC. Translated, it gives CASSLGQGYYEQYF. Full variable domain (missing parts from reference TRBV5-1 and TRBJ2-7): KAGVTQTPRYLIKTRGQQVTLSCSPISGHRSVSWYQQTPGQGLQFLFEYFSETQRNKGNFPGRFSGRQFSNSRSEMNVSTLELGDSALYLCASSLGQGYYEQYFGPGTRLTVT.

This clone was detected a few times. V is TRBV9 and J is TRBJ1-2; D is undetermined. V was pared by 0 bases and J by 0 bases, with 9 bases between. The CDR3 has 15 amino acids. Per germline, CDR1 SGDLS and CDR2 YYNGEE. The CDR3 region has the DNA TGTGCCAGCAGCGTAGTACCAGGAACTAACTATGGCTACACCTTC. Encoded protein: CASSVVPGTNYGYTF.

This sequence joins TRBV28 and TRBJ1-2; D might be TRBD1 (6 bases). The CDR3 contains 13 residues. Germline assignment: CDR1 MDHEN and CDR2 SYDVKM. With 3 bases removed from V and 8 bases from J, the gap between germline ends came to 13 bases. In DNA form, the CDR3 reads TGTGCCAGCAGTTTGTCCGGGACACGGGGCTACACCTTC. Amino acids: CASSLSGTRGYTF.

The chain joins TRBV19 to TRBJ1-6; D not certain. The CDR3 sequence is 15 residues long. V was cut by 1 base and J by 10 bases, with 14 bases left in between. Germline CDR1 reads LNHDA; CDR2 reads SQIVND (reference sequence). The CDR3 sequence is CASSIGGGQGSPLHF. The DNA for the CDR3 is TGTGCCAGTAGTATAGGGGGAGGCCAAGGGTCACCCCTCCACTTT.